This is a list of T cell receptor beta chains from one sample in a study of cytomegalovirus exposure and HLA in healthy donors. The data were produced by immunoSEQ multiplex PCR, yet TCRdb's version contains in-frame clones alone and is incomplete. The table has 120,000 or so clones, about 9.4% seen once. Sequencing input: PBMCs. Receptors were obtained from a woman in her thirties or forties in good health and CMV-seropositive. The CDR3 runs from the conserved cysteine through the conserved F or W. Each record gives: J gene, clone size, D gene, V gene, CDR3 DNA, CDR3 protein. A D gene is named only where the DNA matches it firmly. Clone size, where shown, is once, few, many, or a class for clones that have expanded.

j_call: TRBJ1-2; clone_size: NA; d_call: TRBD1; v_call: TRBV2; cdr3_nt: TGTGCCAGCAGTGCCGTGGACAGGAGCTATGGCTACACCTTC; cdr3_aa: CASSAVDRSYGYTF
j_call: TRBJ2-1; clone_size: few; d_call: TRBD2; v_call: TRBV2; cdr3_nt: TGTGCCAGCAGTACCCCAGTCGGGGGGGCGGGGAATGAGCAGTTCTTC; cdr3_aa: CASSTPVGGAGNEQFF
j_call: TRBJ2-7; clone_size: NA; d_call: NA; v_call: TRBV15; cdr3_nt: TGTGCCACCAGCAGATCTGGACTGCCGACCTACGAGCAGTACTTC; cdr3_aa: CATSRSGLPTYEQYF
j_call: TRBJ2-5; clone_size: few; d_call: TRBD2; v_call: TRBV18; cdr3_nt: TGTGCCAGCTCCCGGGGGGAGATCCAAGAGACCCAGTACTTC; cdr3_aa: CASSRGEIQETQYF
j_call: TRBJ1-5; clone_size: NA; d_call: NA; v_call: TRBV6-1; cdr3_nt: TGTGCCAGCAGTGAACTATTAGGCAATCAGCCCCAGCATTTT; cdr3_aa: CASSELLGNQPQHF
j_call: TRBJ1-1; clone_size: NA; d_call: NA; v_call: TRBV27; cdr3_nt: TGTGCCAGCAGCCCTTGGGCCAAGAACACTGAAGCTTTCTTT; cdr3_aa: CASSPWAKNTEAFF
j_call: TRBJ2-1; clone_size: NA; d_call: NA; v_call: TRBV5-6; cdr3_nt: TGTGCCAGCAGCCCGGGACTTCTTGAGCCCTACAATGAGCAGTTCTTC; cdr3_aa: CASSPGLLEPYNEQFF
j_call: TRBJ1-2; clone_size: NA; d_call: NA; v_call: TRBV5-8; cdr3_nt: TGTGCCAGCAGCTTGACAGACTATGGCTACACCTTC; cdr3_aa: CASSLTDYGYTF
j_call: TRBJ1-6; clone_size: NA; d_call: NA; v_call: TRBV2; cdr3_nt: TGTGCCAGCAGTGAACTTATAGCCTCTTCACCCCTCCACTTT; cdr3_aa: CASSELIASSPLHF
j_call: TRBJ2-1; clone_size: NA; d_call: NA; v_call: TRBV29-1; cdr3_nt: TGCAGCGTGCTCGAGGGTAGCTCCTACAATGCGCAGTTCTTC; cdr3_aa: CSVLEGSSYNAQFF
j_call: TRBJ1-1; clone_size: NA; d_call: TRBD1; v_call: TRBV19; cdr3_nt: TGTGCCAGTAGTATATTAGGGACAGGGGCGGTTCGGAACACTGAAGCTTTCTTT; cdr3_aa: CASSILGTGAVRNTEAFF
j_call: TRBJ1-4; clone_size: few; d_call: TRBD1; v_call: TRBV5-1; cdr3_nt: TGCGCCAGCAGCCGGGGACAGGATGAAAAACTGTTTTTT; cdr3_aa: CASSRGQDEKLFF
j_call: TRBJ1-2; clone_size: NA; d_call: TRBD1; v_call: TRBV28; cdr3_nt: TGTGCCAGCACCCCCCGACAGGGCTGGTTAAAAGGCTACACCTTC; cdr3_aa: CASTPRQGWLKGYTF
j_call: TRBJ1-1; clone_size: few; d_call: NA; v_call: TRBV25-1; cdr3_nt: TGTGCCAGCAGTGAATCTCCAGGGGTAGCTTTCTTT; cdr3_aa: CASSESPGVAFF
j_call: TRBJ1-1; clone_size: few; d_call: NA; v_call: TRBV19; cdr3_nt: TGTGCCAGTAGTATCCCTCGCAGACAGGTCCGGAACACTGAAGCTTTCTTT; cdr3_aa: CASSIPRRQVRNTEAFF
j_call: TRBJ1-1; clone_size: few; d_call: NA; v_call: TRBV6-4; cdr3_nt: TGTGCCAGCAGTGACTCGTCGGGGAACACTGAAGCTTTCTTT; cdr3_aa: CASSDSSGNTEAFF
j_call: TRBJ1-5; clone_size: few; d_call: NA; v_call: TRBV28; cdr3_nt: TGTGCCAGCAGTCAACCTCGGACAGTCTATAGCAATCAGCCCCAGCATTTT; cdr3_aa: CASSQPRTVYSNQPQHF
j_call: TRBJ2-3; clone_size: few; d_call: NA; v_call: TRBV11-2; cdr3_nt: TGTGCCAGCAGTATGGGGGGGCCAGGAGATACGCAGTATTTT; cdr3_aa: CASSMGGPGDTQYF
j_call: TRBJ1-1; clone_size: few; d_call: TRBD1; v_call: TRBV28; cdr3_nt: TGTGCCAGCAGTCGGGGACAGGGAAGGTTTAGCACTGAAGCTTTCTTT; cdr3_aa: CASSRGQGRFSTEAFF
j_call: TRBJ2-7; clone_size: few; d_call: TRBD2; v_call: TRBV6-5; cdr3_nt: TGTGCCAGCAGTCCTTCTGGCGGGGGATTCAACGAGCAGTACTTC; cdr3_aa: CASSPSGGGFNEQYF
j_call: TRBJ2-1; clone_size: few; d_call: TRBD2; v_call: TRBV5-4; cdr3_nt: TGTGCCAGCAGCCCCCGGACTAGCGGGGGCACCCTAAAACAGTTCTTC; cdr3_aa: CASSPRTSGGTLKQFF
j_call: TRBJ2-7; clone_size: NA; d_call: NA; v_call: TRBV5-6; cdr3_nt: TGTGCCAGCAGCTTGGTTGGGGGCCACGAGCAGTACTTC; cdr3_aa: CASSLVGGHEQYF
j_call: TRBJ2-1; clone_size: NA; d_call: TRBD1; v_call: TRBV29-1; cdr3_nt: TGCAGCGTTTTTCGGGACAGGGTGGTCAGTGAGCAGTTCTTC; cdr3_aa: CSVFRDRVVSEQFF
j_call: TRBJ1-4; clone_size: NA; d_call: NA; v_call: TRBV7-7; cdr3_nt: TGTGCCAGCAGCCCCTTGGTCGATTTAGCCGGGACTAATGAAAAACTGTTTTTT; cdr3_aa: CASSPLVDLAGTNEKLFF
j_call: TRBJ2-1; clone_size: NA; d_call: TRBD2; v_call: TRBV27; cdr3_nt: TGTGCCAGCGCGAGCGGGAGAAGCTCCTACAATGAGCAGTTCTTC; cdr3_aa: CASASGRSSYNEQFF